The rows below give T cell receptor beta chains drawn from one sample of a study of response to subunit inactivated influenza vaccine. TCRdb recomputed calls from the RT-PCR reads with MiXCR, one row per CDR3 protein. The table lists 290,000 or so distinct CDR3 sequences, roughly 22% of them singletons. Sequenced here: PBMCs from blood, sampled less than 22 months after vaccination. Every receptor here comes from a man between 50 and 69 years old who received an inactivated influenza vaccine. Both conserved end residues are trimmed from each CDR3. Each record gives: J gene, V gene, CDR3 protein.

j_gene: TRBJ1-2
v_gene: TRBV20-1
CDR3aa: SARPDNYGYT

j_gene: TRBJ2-5
v_gene: TRBV10-3
CDR3aa: AISESMEGYQETQY

j_gene: TRBJ2-2
v_gene: TRBV10-3
CDR3aa: AIRNGTANTGELF

j_gene: TRBJ1-1
v_gene: TRBV5-1
CDR3aa: ASGGGYEAF

j_gene: TRBJ1-1
v_gene: TRBV9
CDR3aa: ASSVVGSPTEAF

j_gene: TRBJ1-2
v_gene: TRBV28
CDR3aa: ASRSQQGDYGYT

j_gene: TRBJ1-2
v_gene: TRBV27
CDR3aa: ASSLSNLGGYGYT

j_gene: TRBJ1-2
v_gene: TRBV16
CDR3aa: ASSQYRGAVT

j_gene: TRBJ2-2
v_gene: TRBV20-1
CDR3aa: SASRTGGSTGELF

j_gene: TRBJ1-2
v_gene: TRBV11-2
CDR3aa: ASSLSGQFYGYT

j_gene: TRBJ1-2
v_gene: TRBV6-2/TRBV6-3
CDR3aa: ASSWTDYGYT

j_gene: TRBJ2-1
v_gene: TRBV2
CDR3aa: ASSDTAAASDEQF

j_gene: TRBJ1-1
v_gene: TRBV5-6
CDR3aa: ASSPWDGEAF

j_gene: TRBJ2-1
v_gene: TRBV5-8
CDR3aa: ASSPRTSGGLNEQF

j_gene: TRBJ2-4
v_gene: TRBV5-1
CDR3aa: ASSLVGSGGALDIQY

j_gene: TRBJ2-2
v_gene: TRBV2
CDR3aa: ASSESPSGELF

j_gene: TRBJ2-6
v_gene: TRBV25-1
CDR3aa: ASSSPRQGGPSGANVLT

j_gene: TRBJ2-3
v_gene: TRBV7-2
CDR3aa: ASSLALDRRTDTQY

j_gene: TRBJ1-6
v_gene: TRBV3-1
CDR3aa: ASSHRGSSYNSPLH

j_gene: TRBJ1-4
v_gene: TRBV3-1
CDR3aa: ASSQGDRGTDEKLF

j_gene: TRBJ2-3
v_gene: TRBV9
CDR3aa: ASSVGNSGGDTQY

j_gene: TRBJ2-3
v_gene: TRBV6-2/TRBV6-3
CDR3aa: ASSYSSTLFWGRGRTDTQY

j_gene: TRBJ2-5
v_gene: TRBV6-2/TRBV6-3
CDR3aa: ASSKTDRGFQETQY

j_gene: TRBJ2-3
v_gene: TRBV29-1
CDR3aa: SEGGTGTDTQY

j_gene: TRBJ1-6
v_gene: TRBV5-1
CDR3aa: ASSLGAGSSSPLH

j_gene: TRBJ1-3
v_gene: TRBV12-3/TRBV12-4
CDR3aa: ASSLGVSDGNTIY

j_gene: TRBJ2-1
v_gene: TRBV5-1
CDR3aa: ASSPRTSGDEQF

j_gene: TRBJ2-5
v_gene: TRBV6-5
CDR3aa: ASSSLAGVETQY

j_gene: TRBJ1-5
v_gene: TRBV6-5
CDR3aa: ASSNTYRGAQH

j_gene: TRBJ1-5
v_gene: TRBV19
CDR3aa: ASSPTGTGIQPQH

j_gene: TRBJ1-2
v_gene: TRBV4-3
CDR3aa: ASSQSSGRIDYGYT

j_gene: TRBJ2-3
v_gene: TRBV7-8
CDR3aa: ASSLPDRDTQY

j_gene: TRBJ1-6
v_gene: TRBV10-3
CDR3aa: ATKTNKSYNSPLH

j_gene: TRBJ1-1
v_gene: TRBV10-3
CDR3aa: AISEGYKNTEAF

j_gene: TRBJ2-7
v_gene: TRBV20-1
CDR3aa: SARGNRDATYEQY

j_gene: TRBJ2-7
v_gene: TRBV6-1
CDR3aa: ASGGGAGIEEQY

j_gene: TRBJ2-7
v_gene: TRBV7-8
CDR3aa: ASSLVGLAGDYEQY

j_gene: TRBJ1-2
v_gene: TRBV16
CDR3aa: ASSPLRGQEIGNYGYT

j_gene: TRBJ2-7
v_gene: TRBV20-1
CDR3aa: SAKGGDLRWQY

j_gene: TRBJ1-1
v_gene: TRBV18
CDR3aa: ASSPTGHGAEAF

j_gene: TRBJ1-6
v_gene: TRBV3-1
CDR3aa: ASSKQGGSPLH

j_gene: TRBJ2-7
v_gene: TRBV29-1
CDR3aa: SVGGSGLAYEQY

j_gene: TRBJ1-2
v_gene: TRBV29-1
CDR3aa: SVESAQGGVNGYT

j_gene: TRBJ1-5
v_gene: TRBV7-8
CDR3aa: ASSLAGGGDQPQH

j_gene: TRBJ1-2
v_gene: TRBV28
CDR3aa: ASSPLTGEEDGYT

j_gene: TRBJ2-2
v_gene: TRBV14
CDR3aa: ASSQFRRPLQGPNTGELF